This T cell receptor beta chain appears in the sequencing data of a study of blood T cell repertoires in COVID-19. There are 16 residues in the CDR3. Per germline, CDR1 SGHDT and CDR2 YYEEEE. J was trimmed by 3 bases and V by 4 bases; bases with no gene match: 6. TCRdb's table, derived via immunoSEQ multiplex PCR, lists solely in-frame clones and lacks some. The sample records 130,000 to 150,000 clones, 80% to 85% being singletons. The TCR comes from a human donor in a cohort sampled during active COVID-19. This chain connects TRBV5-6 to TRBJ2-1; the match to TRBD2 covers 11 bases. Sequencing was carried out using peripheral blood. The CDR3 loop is CASSLGTSGRYNEQFF. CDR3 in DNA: TGTGCCAGCAGCCTAGGGACTAGCGGACGCTACAATGAGCAGTTCTTC.